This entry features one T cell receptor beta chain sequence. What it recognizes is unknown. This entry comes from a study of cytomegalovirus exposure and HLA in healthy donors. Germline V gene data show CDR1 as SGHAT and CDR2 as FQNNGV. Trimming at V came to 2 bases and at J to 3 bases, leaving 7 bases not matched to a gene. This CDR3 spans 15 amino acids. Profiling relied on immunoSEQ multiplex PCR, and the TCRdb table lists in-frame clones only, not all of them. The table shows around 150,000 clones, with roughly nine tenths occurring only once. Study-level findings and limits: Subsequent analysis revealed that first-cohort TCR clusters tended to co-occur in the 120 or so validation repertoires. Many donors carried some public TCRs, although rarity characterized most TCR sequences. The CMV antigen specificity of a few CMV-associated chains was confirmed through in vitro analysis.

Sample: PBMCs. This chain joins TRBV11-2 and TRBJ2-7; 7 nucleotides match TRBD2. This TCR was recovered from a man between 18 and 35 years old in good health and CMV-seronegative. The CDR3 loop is CASSLSQAGHYEQYF. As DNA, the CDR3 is TGTGCCAGCAGCTTAAGTCAAGCGGGGCACTACGAGCAGTACTTC.